The T cell receptor beta chain described here comes from a study of cytomegalovirus exposure and HLA in healthy donors. Vbeta (60) and Jbeta (13) primers were used in the PCR. Sequencing was performed with immunoSEQ multiplex PCR; in TCRdb, only in-frame clones are kept and a portion is missing. The sample table sets out around 80,000 clones. Germline CDR1 reads SQVTM; CDR2 reads ANQGSEA. The CDR3 runs to 14 residues. Trimming took 3 bases from V and 5 from J, leaving 14 bases between them. The clonotype was recovered from a boy aged 5-17 years in good health and CMV-seronegative. The chain is built from TRBV29-1 and TRBJ2-1; no firm D call. Sequencing input: PBMCs. CDR3 in DNA: TGCAGCGTTGATTCAGCGAGGAGAGACAATGAGCAGTTCTTC. This encodes CSVDSARRDNEQFF.